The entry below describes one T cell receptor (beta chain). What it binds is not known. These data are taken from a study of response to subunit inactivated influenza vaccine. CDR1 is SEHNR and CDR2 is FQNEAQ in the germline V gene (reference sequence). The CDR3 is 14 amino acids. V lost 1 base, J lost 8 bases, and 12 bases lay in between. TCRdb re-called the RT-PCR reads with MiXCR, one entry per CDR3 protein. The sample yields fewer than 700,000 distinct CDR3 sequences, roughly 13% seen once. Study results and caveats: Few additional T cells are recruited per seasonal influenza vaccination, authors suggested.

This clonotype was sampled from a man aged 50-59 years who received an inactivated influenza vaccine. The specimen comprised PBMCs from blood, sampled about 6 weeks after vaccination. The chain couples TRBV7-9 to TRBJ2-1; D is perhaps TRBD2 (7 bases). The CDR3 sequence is CASSLVGGADEQFF. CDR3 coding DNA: TGTGCCAGCAGCTTAGTTGGGGGGGCGGATGAGCAGTTCTTC.